This T cell receptor (beta chain) was documented in a study of OX40 agonist ivuxolimab in advanced cancers. Sequenced by immunoSEQ multiplex PCR; TCRdb stores in-frame clones only, minus some. The table records some 69,000 clones, over 75% of them present only once. Study-wide findings and caveats: The study observed clonal expansion of CD4+ and CD8+ blood T cells by week 6 at 0.1 to 3.0 mg/kg.

As to this clone: Its matching antigen is unknown.

V was clipped by 6 bases and J by 5 bases, with 20 bases between them. CDR1 and CDR2 (germline): SQVTM, ANQGSEA. The CDR3 covers 15 residues. This sample comprised CD4+ or CD8+ T cells sorted from blood, obtained in a trial of the OX40 agonist ivuxolimab. The TCR was taken from an adult with an advanced solid tumor such as melanoma, head and neck, liver or kidney cancer. V usage is TRBV29-1 and J usage is TRBJ2-1, with D perhaps being TRBD1 or TRBD2 (5 bases each). As DNA, the CDR3 is TGCAGCGTGGCCTGGGTTGGGGCGGGTAACAATGAGCAGTTCTTC. This sequence encodes CSVAWVGAGNNEQFF.